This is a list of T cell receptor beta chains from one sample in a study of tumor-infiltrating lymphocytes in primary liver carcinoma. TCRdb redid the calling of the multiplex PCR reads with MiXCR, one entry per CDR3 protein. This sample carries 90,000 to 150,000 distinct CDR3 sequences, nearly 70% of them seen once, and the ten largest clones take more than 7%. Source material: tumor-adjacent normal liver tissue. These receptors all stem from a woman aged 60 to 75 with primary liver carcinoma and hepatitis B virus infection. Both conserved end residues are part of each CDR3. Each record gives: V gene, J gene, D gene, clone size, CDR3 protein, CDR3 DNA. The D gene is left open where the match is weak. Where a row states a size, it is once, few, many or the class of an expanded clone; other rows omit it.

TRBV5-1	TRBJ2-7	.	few	CASSLGRDEQYF	TGCGCCAGCAGCTTGGGAAGGGACGAGCAGTACTTC
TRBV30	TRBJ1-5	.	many	CAWTRGNQPQHF	TGTGCCTGGACCCGGGGCAATCAGCCCCAGCATTTT
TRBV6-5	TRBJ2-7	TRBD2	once	CASSAAAGGYYEKYF	TGTGCCAGCAGTGCGGCGGCGGGAGGGTACTACGAGAAGTACTTC
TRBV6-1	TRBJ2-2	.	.	CASSVSNAGELLF	TGTGCCAGCAGCGTATCCAACGCCGGGGAGCTGTTATTT
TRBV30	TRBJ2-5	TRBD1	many	CASGGTGFRETQYF	TGTGCCTCGGGCGGGACAGGGTTCAGGGAGACCCAGTACTTC
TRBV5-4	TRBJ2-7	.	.	CASSEGHEGKQYF	TGTGCCAGCAGCGAGGGACACGAAGGAAAGCAGTACTTC
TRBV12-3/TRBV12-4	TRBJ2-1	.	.	CASSLVLSNTSGGEQFF	TGTGCCAGCAGTTTGGTACTGTCTAACACCTCCGGAGGGGAGCAGTTCTTC
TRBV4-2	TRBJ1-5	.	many	CASSRDIDQPQHF	TGTGCCAGCAGCCGCGACATCGATCAGCCCCAGCATTTT
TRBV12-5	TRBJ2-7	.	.	CASGPDTGDYEQYF	TGTGCTAGTGGCCCGGACACGGGCGACTACGAGCAGTACTTC
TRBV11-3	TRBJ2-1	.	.	CASSLGRREWGLDEQSF	TGTGCCAGCAGCTTAGGTCGGAGGGAGTGGGGTCTCGATGAGCAGTCCTTC
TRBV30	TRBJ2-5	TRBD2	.	CAWGIGPGTSGLQGVKTQYF	TGTGCCTGGGGTATCGGCCCCGGGACTAGCGGTCTTCAAGGGGTGAAGACCCAGTACTTC
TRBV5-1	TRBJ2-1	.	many	CASSIGTPAVEQFF	TGCGCCAGCAGCATAGGGACCCCCGCGGTTGAGCAGTTCTTC
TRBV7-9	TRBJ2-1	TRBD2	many	CASSLNYIAGGPDEQFF	TGTGCCAGCAGCTTAAATTACATAGCGGGAGGGCCAGATGAGCAGTTCTTC
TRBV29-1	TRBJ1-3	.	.	CRVGGHSSQEAGNTIYF	TGCAGGGTTGGGGGCCATTCGAGTCAGGAGGCTGGAAACACCATATATTTT
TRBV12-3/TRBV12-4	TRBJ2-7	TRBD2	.	CASIHSGSVYERYF	TGTGCCAGCATCCATAGCGGGAGTGTGTACGAGCGGTACTTC
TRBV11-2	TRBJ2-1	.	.	CTSSLLTRLGRPKEQFF	TGTACCAGCAGCCTACTGACTCGCTTAGGGCGGCCTAAAGAGCAGTTCTTC
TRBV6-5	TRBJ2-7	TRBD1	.	CASSAPGQGDYKQYF	TGTGCCAGCAGTGCTCCGGGACAGGGGGATTACAAGCAGTACTTC
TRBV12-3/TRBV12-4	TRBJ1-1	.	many	CASSSPDTEAFF	TGTGCCAGCAGTTCCCCGGACACTGAAGCTTTCTTT
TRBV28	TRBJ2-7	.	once	CASLSQSYVQYF	TGTGCCAGCCTGAGCCAGTCCTACGTGCAATACTTC
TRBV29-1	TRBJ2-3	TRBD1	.	CSAHRGDDTQYF	TGCAGCGCCCACAGGGGGGACGATACGCAATATTTT
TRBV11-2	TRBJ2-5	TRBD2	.	CASGQVATSVSGIQYF	TGTGCCAGCGGCCAGGTCGCGACTAGCGTGTCCGGGATCCAGTACTTC
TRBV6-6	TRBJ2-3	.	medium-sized	CASATDTQYF	TGTGCCAGCGCTACAGATACGCAGTATTTT
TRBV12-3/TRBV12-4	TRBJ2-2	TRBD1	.	CASSSSGTVRNTEELFF	TGTGCCAGCAGCTCCTCCGGGACAGTTAGGAACACCGAGGAGCTGTTTTTT
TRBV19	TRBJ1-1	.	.	CASSLRGPRANTEAFF	TGTGCCAGTAGTTTACGGGGGCCAAGGGCGAACACTGAAGCTTTCTTT
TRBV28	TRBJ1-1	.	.	CAGSRPRGVGTEAFF	TGTGCCGGCAGTCGCCCCCGGGGAGTGGGCACTGAAGCTTTCTTT
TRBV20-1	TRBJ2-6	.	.	CNARNINSGANVLTF	TGCAATGCTAGAAACATCAACTCTGGGGCCAACGTCCTGACATTC
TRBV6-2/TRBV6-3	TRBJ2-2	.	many	CASSYSSFRTDNTGELFF	TGTGCCAGCAGTTACTCGAGTTTTCGGACAGATAACACCGGGGAGCTGTTTTTT
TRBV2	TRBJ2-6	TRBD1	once	CASSEEGQGALGANVLTF	TGTGCCAGCAGTGAAGAGGGACAGGGGGCGCTTGGGGCCAACGTCCTGACTTTC
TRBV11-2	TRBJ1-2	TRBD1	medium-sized	CASSPRDRDRFGYTF	TGTGCCAGCAGCCCCCGGGACAGGGATAGATTTGGCTACACCTTC
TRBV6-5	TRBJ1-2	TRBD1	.	CVSSSDRGGGYTF	TGTGTCAGCAGTTCGGACAGGGGGGGCGGCTACACCTTC
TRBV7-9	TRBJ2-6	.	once	CASSFSGANILTF	TGTGCCAGCAGCTTTTCAGGGGCCAACATCCTGACTTTC
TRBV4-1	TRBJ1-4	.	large	CASSQDLYRSNEKLFF	TGCGCCAGCAGCCAAGATCTCTATAGGTCTAATGAAAAACTGTTTTTT
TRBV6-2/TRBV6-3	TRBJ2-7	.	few	CASKRLQEGYEQYF	TGTGCCAGCAAAAGACTACAGGAGGGCTACGAGCAATACTTC
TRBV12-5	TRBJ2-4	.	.	CAIGLGREENIQYF	TGTGCTATTGGTTTGGGCCGGGAAGAAAACATTCAGTACTTC
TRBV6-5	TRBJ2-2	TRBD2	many	CASRPTSGKNTGELFF	TGTGCCAGCAGACCGACTAGCGGGAAGAACACCGGGGAGCTGTTTTTT
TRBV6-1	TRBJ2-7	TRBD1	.	CASATNRGFLPAGAYEQYF	TGTGCCAGCGCGACAAACAGGGGCTTCCTGCCGGCAGGAGCCTACGAGCAGTACTTC
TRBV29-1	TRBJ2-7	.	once	CSVARACYEQYF	TGCAGCGTTGCAAGGGCTTGTTACGAGCAGTATTTC
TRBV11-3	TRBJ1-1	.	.	CASSLQESVEAFF	TGTGCCAGCAGCTTACAGGAGAGCGTTGAAGCTTTCTTT
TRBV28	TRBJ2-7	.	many	CASTFSTGLGYEQYF	TGTGCCAGCACCTTCTCCACAGGGCTAGGCTACGAGCAGTACTTC
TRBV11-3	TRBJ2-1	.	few	CASSLIPGGAFEHFF	TGTGCCAGCAGCTTAATTCCCGGTGGGGCGTTTGAGCACTTCTTC
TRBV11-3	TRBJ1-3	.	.	CASRTAGALTLGNTIYF	TGTGCCAGCAGGACTGCAGGGGCTCTCACTCTTGGAAACACCATATATTTT
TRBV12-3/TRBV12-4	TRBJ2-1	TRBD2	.	CASTKVAGHEQFF	TGTGCCAGCACCAAGGTAGCGGGACATGAGCAGTTCTTC
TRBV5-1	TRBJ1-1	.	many	CASSGQPNTEAFF	TGCGCCAGCAGCGGGCAGCCTAACACTGAAGCTTTCTTT
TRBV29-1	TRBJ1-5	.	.	CSLARTPGQPQHF	TGCAGCCTGGCGAGAACACCAGGTCAGCCCCAGCATTTT
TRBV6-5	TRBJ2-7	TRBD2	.	CASSSRPAGEGEQYF	TGTGCCAGCAGTTCCCGACCTGCGGGAGAAGGCGAGCAGTACTTC
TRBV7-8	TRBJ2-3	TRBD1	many	CASNQGAGDTQYF	TGTGCCAGTAACCAGGGGGCGGGAGATACGCAGTATTTT
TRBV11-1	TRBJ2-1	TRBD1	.	CARKSSGGSEQFF	TGTGCTAGGAAGTCATCAGGGGGAAGTGAGCAGTTCTTC
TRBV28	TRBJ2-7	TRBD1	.	CASKPPPGGSYEQYF	TGTGCCAGCAAACCCCCCCCAGGGGGCTCTTACGAGCAGTACTTC
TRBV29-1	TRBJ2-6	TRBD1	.	CSAGTVGVTGTNVLTF	TGCAGCGCCGGGACAGTGGGTGTTACTGGGACCAATGTCCTGACTTTC